This record concerns one T cell receptor (beta chain) sequence. Its antigen is currently unknown. This specimen belongs to a study of shared clonotypes between healthy human individuals. Germline loops: CDR1 LNHDA, CDR2 SQIVND (reference sequence). Trimming took off 4 bases at V and 8 bases at J, with 12 bases between the two ends. This CDR3 has 13 residues. Study-wide findings and caveats: In a handful of donors, 4.5% to 5.5% of naive CD4 clonotypes appeared in common.

Using immunoSEQ multiplex PCR, the repertoire was profiled, and TCRdb retains in-frame clones only, with some absent. This table holds approximately 2,300,000 clones, 80% to 95% found once. Sample: naive CD4+ T cells from PBMCs. Indicated subset: CD45RA+ positively selected. This TCR derives from a man between 18 and 35 years old in good health. Some clones in this sample may be carry-over from other donors' samples. This chain uses TRBV19 with TRBJ2-1, with a possible D match to TRBD2 (6 bases). CDR3 in amino acids: CASSRDLFDEQFF. CDR3 nucleotides: TGTGCCAGTAGTAGGGACTTATTCGATGAGCAGTTCTTC. Variable domain in full (rest from reference TRBV19 and TRBJ2-1): DGGITQSPKYLFRKEGQNVTLSCEQNLNHDAMYWYRQDPGQGLRLIYYSQIVNDFQKGDIAEGYSVSREKKESFPLTVTSAQKNPTAFYLCASSRDLFDEQFFGPGTRLTVL.